These T cell receptor beta chains were read from a single sample in a study of blood T cell repertoires in COVID-19. Here immunoSEQ multiplex PCR was the method, and the copy in TCRdb shows in-frame clones only, minus some. The sample comprises 150,000 to 200,000 clones, about 89% of which are singletons, and roughly 2.6% rests with the top ten. The sample taken for sequencing was peripheral blood. These receptors were taken from a man aged 35 to 55 with active or convalescent COVID-19. CDR3s include the opening cysteine and the closing phenylalanine or tryptophan. The D gene is left open where the match is weak. Not every row has a clone size; where given, it reads once, few, many or a size class.

>-|-|TRBV5-5|TRBJ1-2
CASSDQGYGYTF
TGTGCCAGCAGCGATCAGGGGTATGGCTACACCTTC
>-|-|TRBV28|TRBJ1-4
CASSSRHINEKLFF
TGTGCCAGCAGTTCACGACATATTAATGAAAAACTGTTTTTT
>-|TRBD2|TRBV19|TRBJ2-3
CASSPTSGVFTDTQYF
TGTGCCAGTAGTCCGACTAGCGGGGTGTTCACAGATACGCAGTATTTT
>-|TRBD1|TRBV11-2|TRBJ2-7
CASSFSDRDYEQYF
TGTGCCAGCAGCTTCAGCGACAGGGACTACGAGCAGTACTTC
>few|-|TRBV13|TRBJ2-7
CASSARVPPVTGNYEQYF
TGTGCCAGCAGCGCCCGAGTCCCCCCCGTGACAGGCAACTACGAGCAGTACTTC
>few|TRBD1|TRBV9|TRBJ2-7
CASSVRDSAYEQYF
TGTGCCAGCAGCGTCCGGGACAGCGCCTACGAGCAGTACTTC
>once|-|TRBV19|TRBJ1-6
CASSQAYDSPLHF
TGTGCCAGTAGTCAAGCTTACGATTCACCCCTCCACTTT
>-|-|TRBV7-9|TRBJ1-2
CASSRDSYGYTF
TGTGCCAGCTCACGAGATTCCTATGGCTACACCTTC
>-|TRBD1|TRBV5-1|TRBJ2-1
CASSSDRGLSYNEQFF
TGCGCCAGCAGCTCTGACAGGGGGCTGTCCTACAATGAGCAGTTCTTC
>-|TRBD1|TRBV19|TRBJ1-5
CASTRTPRQGAMDNRNQPQHF
TGTGCCAGCACACGAACCCCCCGGCAGGGGGCCATGGATAATCGCAATCAGCCCCAGCATTTT
>-|-|TRBV5-5|TRBJ2-1
CASSPPGGYNEQFF
TGTGCCAGCAGCCCCCCAGGAGGGTACAATGAGCAGTTCTTC
>-|-|TRBV19|TRBJ1-1
CASSIVTAGKNTEAFF
TGTGCCAGTAGTATAGTAACGGCAGGGAAGAACACTGAAGCTTTCTTT
>-|-|TRBV6-1|TRBJ1-1
CASSVGRGGRMNTEAFF
TGTGCCAGCAGTGTGGGGAGGGGAGGGAGGATGAACACTGAAGCTTTCTTT
>-|-|TRBV6-5|TRBJ1-2
CASSSGYGYTF
TGTGCCAGCAGTTCAGGTTATGGCTACACCTTC
>-|-|TRBV6-5|TRBJ1-2
CASSYRSGNYGYTF
TGTGCCAGCAGTTACCGTTCGGGGAACTATGGCTACACCTTC
>-|TRBD2|TRBV5-4|TRBJ2-1
CASSLGLAGGLSSYNEQFF
TGTGCCAGCAGCTTGGGACTAGCGGGGGGCCTGAGCTCCTACAATGAGCAGTTCTTC
>-|-|TRBV18|TRBJ2-3
CASSPPSGSRAQYF
TGTGCCAGCTCACCACCGAGTGGAAGTCGGGCGCAGTATTTT